Below, one T cell receptor (beta chain) is given with its context. Its antigen is still unknown. No qualities accompany the bases; no much larger clone lies one base away. The sample originates from a study of blood T cell repertoires in COVID-19 (dated by TCRdb to about 2020). A note on the overall study: Samples covering the acute and convalescent phases of COVID-19 were provided by collaborators in the United States, Italy and Spain. The prospective study material was composed of cDNA or gDNA derived from T cells, B-cell-depleted T cells, or PBMCs. Deeply sampled blood TCRbeta repertoires from subjects exposed to, actively infected with, or recovered from COVID-19 were included in the dataset. The repertoires were released in a freely available public database meant as a resource for research on the immune response to SARS-CoV-2. The samples were drawn from the first 160 participants of the ongoing ImmuneRACE study and from over a thousand subjects provided by 6 global collaborators. A de-identified subject ID, COVID-19 status, age in years and sex were almost always included in the sample metadata. HLA class I and class II types, where available, came from metadata supplied by the sample provider rather than from assay-based typing.

Enrolling through a virtual design, the prospective study's participants ranged in age from roughly 18 to 95 years and lived across roughly 23 United States geographic areas. In the prospective study, participants were assigned to cohorts based on the clinical history participants reported in a screening survey and a study questionnaire. For ImmuneRACE Cohort 3, a participant was defined as recovered based on two consecutive negative NP/OP PCR tests, clearance by a healthcare professional, or resolution of symptoms. In the prospective study, mobile phlebotomists collected whole blood, serum and a nasopharyngeal or oropharyngeal swab from each participant. Participants in the prospective study had the option to provide additional blood draws and questionnaires over a roughly 2-month period. Prospective study blood samples were shipped either frozen or at room temperature before DNA extraction. From the cysteine up to the phenylalanine, the CDR3 has a length of 13 residues. This entry keeps only the CDR3 DNA: 39 bases, framed from base 1. CDR1 and CDR2 are drawn from the germline V gene: SGHTA, FQGTGA. Unmatched junction bases come to 3, with V trimmed by 0 bases and J by 10 bases.

The paper's findings and limits, for the study overall: The quantity of clinical and demographic metadata differed by source and by participant and was supplied without curation.

The immunoSEQ Assay, a bias-controlled multiplex PCR, was used to amplify TCRbeta CDR3 regions from genomic DNA. The original pipeline was this. Within the assay, amplification of reference gene primers was used to estimate how many nucleated cells each sample contained. To quantify the absolute abundance of each unique TCRbeta CDR3 rearrangement, sequence reads were collapsed and filtered. For each sample, productive Simpson clonality was calculated by taking the square root of Simpson's diversity index across productive rearrangements. Sourced from immuneACCESS, this table was stored by TCRdb with only in-frame sequences that have V and J called. A share of the clones is absent; for the studies checked, an unresolved V gene accounts for under half, and the remainder has no known explanation. V, J and clone size are those of that table, while D and trimming were read from the DNA. The sample data list roughly 330,000 clones, and more than 75% of these were observed just once. The top ten constitute roughly 5% of the sample.

The sequence is built from TRBV7-3 and TRBJ1-3; 7 junctional bases match TRBD1. The source material was PBMCs or T cells enriched from blood (not recorded which). The TCR originated in a woman aged 25 to 39 who had recovered from COVID-19. The nucleotide sequence reads as follows: TGTGCCAGCAGCTTAACGACAGGGTCGACCATATATTTT. The resulting protein is CASSLTTGSTIYF.